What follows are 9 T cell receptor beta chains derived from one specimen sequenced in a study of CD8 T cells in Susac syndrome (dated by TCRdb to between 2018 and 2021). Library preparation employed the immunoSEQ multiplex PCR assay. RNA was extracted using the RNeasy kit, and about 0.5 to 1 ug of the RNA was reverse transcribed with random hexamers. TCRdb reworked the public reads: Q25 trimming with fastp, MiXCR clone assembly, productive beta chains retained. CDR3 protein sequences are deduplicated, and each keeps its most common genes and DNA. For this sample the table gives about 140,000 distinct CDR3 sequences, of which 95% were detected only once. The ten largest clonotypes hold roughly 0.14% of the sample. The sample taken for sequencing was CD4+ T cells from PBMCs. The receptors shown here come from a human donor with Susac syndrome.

CDR3 protein: CASSPGLGPTDTQYF. The DNA for the CDR3 is TGCGCCAGCAGCCCAGGACTAGGCCCCACAGATACGCAGTATTTT. V usage is TRBV4-1 and J usage is TRBJ2-3, with 7 bases matching TRBD2. V shed 4 bases, J shed 2 bases, and the junction held 6 bases outside the gene matches. There are 15 residues in the CDR3. The V gene's germline CDR1 is MGHRA and CDR2 YSYEKL.

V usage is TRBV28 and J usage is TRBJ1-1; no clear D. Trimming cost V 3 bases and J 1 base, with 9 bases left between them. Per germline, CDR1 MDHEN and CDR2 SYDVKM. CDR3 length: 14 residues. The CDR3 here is CASSFEPANTEAFF. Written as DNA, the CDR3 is TGTGCCAGCAGTTTCGAACCGGCGAACACTGAAGCTTTCTTT.

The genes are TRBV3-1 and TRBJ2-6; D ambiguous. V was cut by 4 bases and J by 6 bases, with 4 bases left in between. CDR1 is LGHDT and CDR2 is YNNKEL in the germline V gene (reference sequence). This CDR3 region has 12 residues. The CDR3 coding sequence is TGTGCCAGCAGCCCCTCGGCCAACGTCCTGACTTTC. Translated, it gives CASSPSANVLTF.

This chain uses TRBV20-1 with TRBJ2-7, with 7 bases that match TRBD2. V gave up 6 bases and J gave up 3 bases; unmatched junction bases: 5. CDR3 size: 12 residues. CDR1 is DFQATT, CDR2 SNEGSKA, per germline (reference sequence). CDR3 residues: CSATKRDYEQYF. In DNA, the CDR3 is TGCAGTGCCACCAAGCGGGACTACGAGCAGTACTTC.

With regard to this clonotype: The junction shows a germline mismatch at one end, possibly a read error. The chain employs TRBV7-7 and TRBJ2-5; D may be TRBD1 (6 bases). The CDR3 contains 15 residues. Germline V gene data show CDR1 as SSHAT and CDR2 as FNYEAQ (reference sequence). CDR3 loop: CASSLTGTSAETQYF. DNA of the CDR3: TGTGCTAGCAGCTTAACCGGGACATCGGCGGAGACCCAGTACTTC.

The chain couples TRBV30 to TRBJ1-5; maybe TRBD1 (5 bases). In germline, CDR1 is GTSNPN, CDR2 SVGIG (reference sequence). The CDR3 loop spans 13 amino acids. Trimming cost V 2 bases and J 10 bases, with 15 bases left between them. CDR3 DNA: TGTGCCTGGAGTCGGCAGGGTGGGGACCCCCAGCATTTT. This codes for CAWSRQGGDPQHF. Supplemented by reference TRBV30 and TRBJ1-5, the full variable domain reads SQTIHQWPATLVQPVGSPLSLECTVEGTSNPNLYWYRQAAGRGLQLLFYSVGIGQISSEVPQNLSASRPQDRQFILSSKKLLLSDSGFYLCAWSRQGGDPQHFGDGTRLSIL.

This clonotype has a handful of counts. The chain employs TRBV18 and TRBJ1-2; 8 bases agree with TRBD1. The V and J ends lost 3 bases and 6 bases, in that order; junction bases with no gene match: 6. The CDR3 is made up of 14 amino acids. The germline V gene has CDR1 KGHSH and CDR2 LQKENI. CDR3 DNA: TGTGCCAGCTCACCCGGACAGGGCGAAGATGGCTACACCTTC. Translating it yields CASSPGQGEDGYTF.

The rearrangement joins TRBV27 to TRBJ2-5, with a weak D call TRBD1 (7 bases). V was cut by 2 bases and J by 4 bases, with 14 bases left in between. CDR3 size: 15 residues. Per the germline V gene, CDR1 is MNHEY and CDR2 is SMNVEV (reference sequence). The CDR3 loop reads CASSLRRQGGETQYF. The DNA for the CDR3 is TGTGCCAGCAGTTTAAGGCGACAGGGAGGAGAGACCCAGTACTTC.

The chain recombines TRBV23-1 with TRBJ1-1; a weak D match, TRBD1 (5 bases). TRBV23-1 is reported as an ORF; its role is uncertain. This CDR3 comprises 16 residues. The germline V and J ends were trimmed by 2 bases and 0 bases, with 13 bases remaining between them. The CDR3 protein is CASSQTPKDMNTEAFF. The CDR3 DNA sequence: TGCGCCAGCAGTCAAACCCCTAAGGACATGAACACTGAAGCTTTCTTT.